What follows are 9 T cell receptor beta chains derived from one specimen sequenced in a study of T-cell reconstitution after alpha-beta-depleted transplantation in children. Preparation of the TCRbeta library involved a method that used unique molecular identifiers. TCRdb reprocessed the PCR reads via MiXCR and lists one record per CDR3 protein. Of 500,000 to 650,000 distinct CDR3 sequences listed, 10% to 15% are singletons. The specimen comprised PBMCs, mostly from graft donor cells, sampled 360 days after TCRalphabeta/CD19-depleted stem cell transplant. These receptors were taken from a male patient aged 10-17 years who had a stem cell transplant for acute myeloid leukemia, so the T cells may come from the graft donor.

This clonotype was recorded at least ten times. This chain connects TRBV29-1 to TRBJ1-1, with no clear D. The CDR3 contains 12 residues. Trimming pared 5 bases from V and 1 base from J, leaving 8 bases between. Germline CDR1 reads SQVTM; CDR2 reads ANQGSEA. CDR3 in DNA: TGCAGCGTTAAGGCCGAGAACACTGAAGCTTTCTTT. It is translated as CSVKAENTEAFF.

The gene calls are TRBV28 and TRBJ1-2; tentatively, D is TRBD1 (5 bases). CDR1 is MDHEN and CDR2 is SYDVKM in the germline V gene. Trimming pared 3 bases from V and 8 bases from J, leaving 16 bases between. The CDR3 is made up of 14 amino acids. This chain's CDR3 is CASSFAGDLGGYTF. The CDR3 DNA follows: TGTGCCAGCAGTTTCGCCGGGGACCTGGGGGGCTACACCTTC.

This clonotype came up a few times. The rearrangement joins TRBV7-6 to TRBJ2-3; D might be TRBD2 (5 bases). This CDR3 contains 18 residues. V lost 5 bases, J lost 2 bases, and 23 bases lay in between. Germline CDR1 reads SGHVS; CDR2 reads FNYEAQ. The CDR3 nucleotides are TGTGCCAGCAGCCCTAGACGGCTAGCCGCTGAACCCACAGATACGCAGTATTTT. Translating it yields CASSPRRLAAEPTDTQYF.

There are a few counts of this clonotype. V is TRBV11-1 and J is TRBJ2-7, with 11 bases aligning to TRBD1. The CDR3 runs 15 residues. V was clipped by 5 bases and J by 7 bases; unmatched bases: 10. CDR1 is SGHAT, CDR2 FQDESV, per germline (reference sequence). The CDR3 DNA follows: TGTGCCAGCAGCCTGACCGGGACAGGGGGGAGAGAGCAGTACTTC. Residues: CASSLTGTGGREQYF.

This clonotype was counted only a few times. The rearrangement links TRBV24-1 to TRBJ2-7; D possibly corresponds to TRBD1 (5 bases). Trimming removed 0 bases from V and 7 bases from J, with 6 bases in between. This CDR3 is built from 12 residues. CDR1 and CDR2 (germline): KGHDR, SFDVKD. The CDR3 here is CATSDLRGEQYF. The CDR3 nucleotides are TGTGCCACCAGTGATTTGAGGGGAGAGCAGTACTTC.

The sample holds a few counts of this clonotype. The chain combines TRBV7-2 with TRBJ2-2; possible D gene TRBD1, 6 bases. Germline-derived CDR1 and CDR2 are SGHTA and FQGNSA. Trimming cost V 5 bases and J 6 bases, with 16 bases left between them. The CDR3 runs to 15 residues. The chain's CDR3 is CASSQRQVPAGELFF. CDR3 bases: TGTGCCAGCAGCCAACGACAGGTACCGGCCGGGGAGCTGTTTTTT.

This clonotype was detected ten times or more. This chain links TRBV2 with TRBJ2-2, with D unresolved. Looked up from germline, CDR1 is SNHLY and CDR2 is FYNNEI. Trimming took off 5 bases at V and 0 bases at J, with 10 bases between the two ends. This CDR3 comprises 15 residues. The CDR3 is CASSRWTSNTGELFF. In DNA form, the CDR3 reads TGTGCCAGCAGTCGATGGACCTCGAACACCGGGGAGCTGTTTTTT.

This clonotype has a count of ten or more. The V gene is TRBV6-5, the J gene TRBJ2-2, with D perhaps TRBD1 or TRBD2 (5 bases each). This CDR3 contains 19 residues. CDR1 is MNHEY, CDR2 SVGAGI, per germline. Between the trimmed V and J ends, which lost 0 bases and 1 base, there was a span of 18 bases. The CDR3, as DNA: TGTGCCAGCAGTTACTCGAGTAGTCGGGGCCCGATGAACACCGGGGAGCTGTTTTTT. This encodes CASSYSSSRGPMNTGELFF.

The J gene is TRBJ2-7, the V gene TRBV19; 12 bases align to TRBD2. J gave up 3 bases and V 5 bases, and 5 bases lay outside the gene matches. There are 15 residues in the CDR3. CDR1 LNHDA and CDR2 SQIVND come from the germline V gene (reference sequence). The CDR3 spells CASSGLAGGLYEQYF. The DNA for the CDR3 is TGTGCCAGTAGTGGCCTAGCGGGAGGGCTCTACGAGCAGTACTTC.